This TCR beta chain appears in the sequencing data of a study of blood T cell repertoires in COVID-19. Study-wide context: Samples representing acute and convalescent COVID-19 were sourced from the United States, Italy and Spain.

Germline V gene lookup returns CDR1 SGHVS and CDR2 FQNEAQ. The CDR3 loop spans 15 amino acids. V was pared by 5 bases and J by 0 bases, with 13 bases between. This clone came up a few times. How the authors handled the data: Estimates of nucleated cell counts were drawn from the amplification of reference gene primers. Clones were read by immunoSEQ multiplex PCR, and TCRdb kept only the in-frame ones, dropping some. The V and J calls and the clone size are those of that table, but D and trimming were determined from the DNA. This table has 240,000 or so clones, around 90% appearing once. The sequencing input was peripheral blood. V gene TRBV7-8 combines with J gene TRBJ1-2, with D perhaps TRBD1 (6 bases). The TCR was taken from a woman aged 40 to 49 who had recovered from COVID-19. The CDR3 DNA sequence: TGTGCCAGCAGCCCCCGGGACATATCTAACTATGGCTACACCTTC. Encoded protein: CASSPRDISNYGYTF.